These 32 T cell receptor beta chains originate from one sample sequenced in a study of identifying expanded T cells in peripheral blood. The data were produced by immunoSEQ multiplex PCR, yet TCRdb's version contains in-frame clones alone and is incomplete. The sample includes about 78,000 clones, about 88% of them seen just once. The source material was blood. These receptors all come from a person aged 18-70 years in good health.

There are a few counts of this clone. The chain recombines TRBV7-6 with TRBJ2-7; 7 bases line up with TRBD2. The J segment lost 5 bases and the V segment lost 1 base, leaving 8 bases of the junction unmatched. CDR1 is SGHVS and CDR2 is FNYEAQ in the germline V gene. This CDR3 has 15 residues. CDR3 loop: CASSLVTAGWHEQYF. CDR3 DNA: TGTGCCAGCAGCTTAGTGACAGCGGGGTGGCACGAGCAGTACTTC.

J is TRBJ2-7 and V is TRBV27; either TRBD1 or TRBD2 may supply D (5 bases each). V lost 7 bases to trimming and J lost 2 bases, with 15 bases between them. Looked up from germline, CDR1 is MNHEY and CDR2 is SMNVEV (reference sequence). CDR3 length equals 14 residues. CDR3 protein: CASTWGKGAYEQYF. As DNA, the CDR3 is TGTGCCAGCACTTGGGGGAAAGGGGCCTACGAGCAGTACTTC.

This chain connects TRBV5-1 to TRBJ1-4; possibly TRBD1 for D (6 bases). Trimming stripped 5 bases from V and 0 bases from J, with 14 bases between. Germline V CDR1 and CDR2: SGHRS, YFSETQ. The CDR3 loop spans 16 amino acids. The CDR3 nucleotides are TGCGCCAGCAGTCTCCGACAGGTTGCAACTAATGAAAAACTGTTTTTT. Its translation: CASSLRQVATNEKLFF.

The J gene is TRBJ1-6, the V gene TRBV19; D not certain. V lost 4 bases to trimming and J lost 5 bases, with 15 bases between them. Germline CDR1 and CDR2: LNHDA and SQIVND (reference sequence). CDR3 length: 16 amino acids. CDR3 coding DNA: TGTGCCAGTAGTACCACAAGACGGAAAGATAATTCACCCCTCCACTTT. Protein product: CASSTTRRKDNSPLHF.

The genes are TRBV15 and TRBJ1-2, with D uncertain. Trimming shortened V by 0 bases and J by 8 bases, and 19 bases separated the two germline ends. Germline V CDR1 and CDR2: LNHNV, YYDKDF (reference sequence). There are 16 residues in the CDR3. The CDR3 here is CATSRDRTGPRGGYTF. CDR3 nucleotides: TGTGCCACCAGCAGAGACCGAACCGGACCGAGAGGAGGCTACACCTTC.

CDR3 in DNA: TGTGCTAGTGGTTTGGTAGGAGGGACTGCCGGCACAGATACGCAGTATTTT. As protein: CASGLVGGTAGTDTQYF. The V and J genes are TRBV12-5 and TRBJ2-3, with D possibly being TRBD2 (6 bases). This CDR3 has 17 amino acids. The germline gives CDR1 LGHNT, CDR2 FRNRAP. Trimming cost V 0 bases and J 1 base, with 14 bases left between them.

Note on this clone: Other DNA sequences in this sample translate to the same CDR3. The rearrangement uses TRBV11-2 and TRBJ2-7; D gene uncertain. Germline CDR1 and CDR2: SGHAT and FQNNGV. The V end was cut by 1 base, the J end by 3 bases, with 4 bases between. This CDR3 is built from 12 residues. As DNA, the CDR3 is TGTGCCAGCAGCTTAGGTAACTACGAGCAGTACTTC. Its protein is CASSLGNYEQYF.

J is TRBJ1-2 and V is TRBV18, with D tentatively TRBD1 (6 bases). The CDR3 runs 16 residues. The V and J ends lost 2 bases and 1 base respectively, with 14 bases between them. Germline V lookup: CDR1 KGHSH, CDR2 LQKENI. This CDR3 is CASSPEWGRGNYGYTF. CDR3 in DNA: TGTGCCAGCTCACCAGAATGGGGGCGCGGTAACTATGGCTACACCTTC.

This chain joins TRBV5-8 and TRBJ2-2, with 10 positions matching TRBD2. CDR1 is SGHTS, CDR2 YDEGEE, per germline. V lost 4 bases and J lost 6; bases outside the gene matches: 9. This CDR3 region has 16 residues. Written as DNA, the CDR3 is TGTGCCAGCAGCGTTACTAGCGGGGTTCCCCCCGGGGAGCTGTTTTTT. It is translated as CASSVTSGVPPGELFF.

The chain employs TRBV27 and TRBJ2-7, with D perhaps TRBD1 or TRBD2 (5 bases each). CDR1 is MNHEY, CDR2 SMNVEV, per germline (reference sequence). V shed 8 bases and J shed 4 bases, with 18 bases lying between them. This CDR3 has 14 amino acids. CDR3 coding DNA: TGTGCCAGCCTTGGGGGATCCACCAAATACGAGCAGTACTTC. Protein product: CASLGGSTKYEQYF.

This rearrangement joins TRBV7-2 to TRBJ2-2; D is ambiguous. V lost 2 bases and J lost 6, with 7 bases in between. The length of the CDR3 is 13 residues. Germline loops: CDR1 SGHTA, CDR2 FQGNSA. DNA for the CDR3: TGTGCCAGCAGCTTACAGAGTCCCGGGGAGCTGTTTTTT. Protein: CASSLQSPGELFF.

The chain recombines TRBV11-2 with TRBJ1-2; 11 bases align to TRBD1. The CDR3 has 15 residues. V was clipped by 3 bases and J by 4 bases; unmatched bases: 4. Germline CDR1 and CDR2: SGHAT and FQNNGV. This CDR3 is CASSFPGTGGYGYTF. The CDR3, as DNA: TGTGCCAGCAGCTTCCCCGGGACAGGGGGCTATGGCTACACCTTC. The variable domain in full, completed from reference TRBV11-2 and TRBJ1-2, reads EAGVAQSPRYKIIEKRQSVAFWCNPISGHATLYWYQQILGQGPKLLIQFQNNGVVDDSQLPKDRFSAERLKGVDSTLKIQPAKLEDSAVYLCASSFPGTGGYGYTFGSGTRLTVV.

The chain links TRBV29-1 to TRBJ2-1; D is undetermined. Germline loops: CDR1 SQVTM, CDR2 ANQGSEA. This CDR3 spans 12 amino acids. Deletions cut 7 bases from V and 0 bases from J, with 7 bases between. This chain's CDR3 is CSGGSSYNEQFF. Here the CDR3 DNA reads TGCAGCGGGGGTAGCTCCTACAATGAGCAGTTCTTC.

CDR3: CASSLGSSYEQYF. CDR3 DNA sequence: TGTGCCAGCAGCTTAGGGAGCTCCTACGAGCAGTACTTC. The chain has TRBV11-3 and TRBJ2-7; unclear D gene. CDR1 and CDR2 from the germline V gene are SGHNT and YENEEA. The CDR3 covers 13 residues. V was shortened by 1 base and J by 0 bases, with 4 bases between the two germline ends.

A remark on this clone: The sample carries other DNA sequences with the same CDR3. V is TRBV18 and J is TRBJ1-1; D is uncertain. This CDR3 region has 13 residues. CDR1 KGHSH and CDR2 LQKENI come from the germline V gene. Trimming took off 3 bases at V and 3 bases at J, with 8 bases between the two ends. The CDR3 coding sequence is TGTGCCAGCTCACCGGGCTTGGACACTGAAGCTTTCTTT. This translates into CASSPGLDTEAFF.

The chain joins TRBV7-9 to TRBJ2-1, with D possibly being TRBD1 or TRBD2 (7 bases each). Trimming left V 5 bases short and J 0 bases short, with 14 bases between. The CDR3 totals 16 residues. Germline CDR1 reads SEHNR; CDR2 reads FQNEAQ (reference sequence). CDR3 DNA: TGTGCCAGCAGCCCAGGGGGGGGTAGCTCCTACAATGAGCAGTTCTTC. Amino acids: CASSPGGGSSYNEQFF.

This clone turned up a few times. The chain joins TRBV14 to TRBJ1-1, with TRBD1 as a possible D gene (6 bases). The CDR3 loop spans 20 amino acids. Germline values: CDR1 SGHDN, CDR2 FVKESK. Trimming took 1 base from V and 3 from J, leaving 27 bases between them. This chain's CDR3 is CASSQVNPWTAGRLYTEAFF. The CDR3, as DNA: TGTGCCAGCAGCCAAGTAAACCCATGGACAGCAGGTCGGCTTTACACTGAAGCTTTCTTT. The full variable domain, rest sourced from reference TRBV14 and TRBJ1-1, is EAGVTQFPSHSVIEKGQTVTLRCDPISGHDNLYWYRRVMGKEIKFLLHFVKESKQDESGMPNNRFLAERTGGTYSTLKVQPAELEDSGVYFCASSQVNPWTAGRLYTEAFFGQGTRLTVV.

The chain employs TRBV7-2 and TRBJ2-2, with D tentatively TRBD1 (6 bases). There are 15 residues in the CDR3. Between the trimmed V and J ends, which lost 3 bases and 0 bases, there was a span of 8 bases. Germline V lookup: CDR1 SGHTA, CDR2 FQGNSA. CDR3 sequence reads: CASSFKGANTGELFF. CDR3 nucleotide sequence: TGTGCCAGCAGCTTCAAGGGGGCGAACACCGGGGAGCTGTTTTTT.

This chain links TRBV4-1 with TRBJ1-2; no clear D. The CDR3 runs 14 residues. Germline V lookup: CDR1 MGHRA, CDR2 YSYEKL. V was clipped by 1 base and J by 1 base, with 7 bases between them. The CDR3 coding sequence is TGCGCCAGCAGCCAAGGAGTGCTTAACTATGGCTACACCTTC. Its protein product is CASSQGVLNYGYTF.

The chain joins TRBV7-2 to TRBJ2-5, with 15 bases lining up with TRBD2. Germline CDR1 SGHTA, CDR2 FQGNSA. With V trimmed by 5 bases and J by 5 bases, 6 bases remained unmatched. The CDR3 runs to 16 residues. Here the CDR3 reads CASSPWTSGGAETQYF. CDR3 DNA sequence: TGTGCCAGCAGCCCTTGGACTAGCGGGGGGGCGGAGACCCAGTACTTC.

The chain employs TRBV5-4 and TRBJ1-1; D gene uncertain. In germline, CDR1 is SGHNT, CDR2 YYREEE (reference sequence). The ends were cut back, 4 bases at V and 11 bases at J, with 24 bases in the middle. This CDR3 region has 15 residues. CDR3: CASSLDTYPGSTAFF. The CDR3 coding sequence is TGTGCCAGCAGCCTCGACACTTACCCGGGTTCGACGGCTTTCTTT.

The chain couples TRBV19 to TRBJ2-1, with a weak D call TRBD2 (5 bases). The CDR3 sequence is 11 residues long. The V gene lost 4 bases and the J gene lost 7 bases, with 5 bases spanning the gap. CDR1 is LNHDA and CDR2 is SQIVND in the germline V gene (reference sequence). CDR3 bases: TGTGCCAGTAGTAGAGGGAATGAGCAGTTCTTC. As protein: CASSRGNEQFF.

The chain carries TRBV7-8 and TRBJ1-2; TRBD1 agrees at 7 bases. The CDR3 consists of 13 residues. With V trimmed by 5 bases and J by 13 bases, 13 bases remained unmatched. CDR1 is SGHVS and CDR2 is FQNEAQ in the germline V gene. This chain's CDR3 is CASSGQATGSITF. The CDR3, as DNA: TGTGCCAGCAGCGGACAGGCGACCGGCTCTATCACCTTC.

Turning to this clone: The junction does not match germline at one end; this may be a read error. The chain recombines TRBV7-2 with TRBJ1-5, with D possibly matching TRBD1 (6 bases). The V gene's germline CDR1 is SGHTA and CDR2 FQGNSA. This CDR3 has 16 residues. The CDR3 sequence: CASSLDTGWGDQPQHF. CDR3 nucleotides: TGTGCCAGCAGCTTAGATACAGGGTGGGGGGATCAACCCCAGCATTTT.

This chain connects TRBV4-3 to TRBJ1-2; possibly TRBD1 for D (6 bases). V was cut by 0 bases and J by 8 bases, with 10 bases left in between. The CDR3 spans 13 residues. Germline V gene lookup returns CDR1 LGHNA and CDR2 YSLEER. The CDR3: CASSQEGARGYTF. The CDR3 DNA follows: TGCGCCAGCAGCCAAGAGGGGGCGCGAGGCTACACCTTC.

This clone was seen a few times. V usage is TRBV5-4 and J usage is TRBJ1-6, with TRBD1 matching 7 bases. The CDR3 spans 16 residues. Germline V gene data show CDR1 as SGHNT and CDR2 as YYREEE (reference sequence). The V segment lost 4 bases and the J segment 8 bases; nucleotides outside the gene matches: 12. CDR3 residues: CASSPTGDGQDSPLHF. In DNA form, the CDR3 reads TGTGCCAGCAGCCCTACAGGGGACGGGCAAGATTCACCCCTCCACTTT.

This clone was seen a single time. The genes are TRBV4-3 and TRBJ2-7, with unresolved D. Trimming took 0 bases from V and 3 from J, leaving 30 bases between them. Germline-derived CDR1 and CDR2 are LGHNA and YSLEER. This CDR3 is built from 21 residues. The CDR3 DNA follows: TGCGCCAGCAGCCAAGAGGCCAAGAGCGCACTCACTCTACGAAGGGACTACGAGCAGTACTTC. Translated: CASSQEAKSALTLRRDYEQYF.

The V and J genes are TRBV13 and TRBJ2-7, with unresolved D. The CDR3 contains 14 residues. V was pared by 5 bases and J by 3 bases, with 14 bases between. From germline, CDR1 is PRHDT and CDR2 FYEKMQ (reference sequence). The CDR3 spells CASSADPWGYEQYF. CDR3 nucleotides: TGTGCCAGCAGCGCGGACCCCTGGGGCTACGAGCAGTACTTC.

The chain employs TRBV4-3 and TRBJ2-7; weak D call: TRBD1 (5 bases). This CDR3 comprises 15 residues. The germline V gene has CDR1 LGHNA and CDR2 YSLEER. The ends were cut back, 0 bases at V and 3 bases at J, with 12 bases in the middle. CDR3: CASSQDLPGNYEQYF. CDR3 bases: TGCGCCAGCAGCCAAGATCTTCCAGGGAACTACGAGCAGTACTTC.

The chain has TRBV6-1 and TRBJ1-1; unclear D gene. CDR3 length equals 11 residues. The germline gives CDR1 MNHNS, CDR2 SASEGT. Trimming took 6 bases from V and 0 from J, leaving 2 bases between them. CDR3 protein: CASRVNTEAFF. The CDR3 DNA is TGTGCCAGCAGGGTGAACACTGAAGCTTTCTTT.

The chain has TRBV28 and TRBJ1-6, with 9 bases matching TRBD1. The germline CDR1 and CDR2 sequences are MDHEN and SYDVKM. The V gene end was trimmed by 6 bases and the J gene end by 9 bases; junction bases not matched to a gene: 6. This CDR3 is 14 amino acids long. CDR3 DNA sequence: TGTGCCAGCAGCCCGGGACAGGGTCGTTCACCCCTCCACTTT. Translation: CASSPGQGRSPLHF.

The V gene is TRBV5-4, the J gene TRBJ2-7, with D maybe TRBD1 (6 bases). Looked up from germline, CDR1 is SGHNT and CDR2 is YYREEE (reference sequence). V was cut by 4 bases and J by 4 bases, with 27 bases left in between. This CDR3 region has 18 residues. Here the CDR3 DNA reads TGTGCCAGCAGCACTAGGACAGCAGTAAACGTCCACCCGTACGAGCAGTACTTC. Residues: CASSTRTAVNVHPYEQYF.